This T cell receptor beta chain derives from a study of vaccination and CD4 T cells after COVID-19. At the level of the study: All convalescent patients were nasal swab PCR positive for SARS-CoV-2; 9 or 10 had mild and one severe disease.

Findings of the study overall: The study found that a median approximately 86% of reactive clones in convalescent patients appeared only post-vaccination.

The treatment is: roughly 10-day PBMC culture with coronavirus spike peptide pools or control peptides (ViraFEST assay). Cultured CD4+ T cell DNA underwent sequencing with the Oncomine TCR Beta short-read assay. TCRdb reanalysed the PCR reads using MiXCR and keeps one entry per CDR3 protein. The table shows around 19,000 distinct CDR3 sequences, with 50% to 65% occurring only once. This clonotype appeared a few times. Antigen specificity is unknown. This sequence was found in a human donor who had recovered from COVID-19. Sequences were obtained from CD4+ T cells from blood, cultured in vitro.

Here the CDR3 DNA reads TGTGCCATCAGTCCGGGACAGGGGGGGTACGAGCAGTACTTC. Encoded protein: CAISPGQGGYEQYF. V usage is TRBV10-3 and J usage is TRBJ2-7; 11 nucleotides line up with TRBD1. Trimming at V came to 5 bases and at J to 4 bases, leaving 4 bases not matched to a gene. Germline assignment: CDR1 ENHRY and CDR2 SYGVKD. The CDR3 consists of 14 residues.